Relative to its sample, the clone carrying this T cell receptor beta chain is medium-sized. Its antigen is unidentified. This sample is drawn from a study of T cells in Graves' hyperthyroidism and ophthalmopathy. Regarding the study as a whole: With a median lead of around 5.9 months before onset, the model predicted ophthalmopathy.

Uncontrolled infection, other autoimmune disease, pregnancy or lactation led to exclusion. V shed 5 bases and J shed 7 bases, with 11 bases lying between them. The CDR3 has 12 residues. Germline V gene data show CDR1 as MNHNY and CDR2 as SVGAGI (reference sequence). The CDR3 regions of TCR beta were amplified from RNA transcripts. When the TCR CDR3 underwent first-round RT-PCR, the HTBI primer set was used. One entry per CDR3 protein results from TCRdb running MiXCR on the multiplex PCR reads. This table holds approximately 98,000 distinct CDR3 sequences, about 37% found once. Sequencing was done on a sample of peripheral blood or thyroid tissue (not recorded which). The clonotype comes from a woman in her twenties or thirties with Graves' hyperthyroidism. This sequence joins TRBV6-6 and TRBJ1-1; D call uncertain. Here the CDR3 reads CASSASTGEAFF. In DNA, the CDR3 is TGTGCCAGCAGTGCCTCCACGGGTGAAGCTTTCTTT.